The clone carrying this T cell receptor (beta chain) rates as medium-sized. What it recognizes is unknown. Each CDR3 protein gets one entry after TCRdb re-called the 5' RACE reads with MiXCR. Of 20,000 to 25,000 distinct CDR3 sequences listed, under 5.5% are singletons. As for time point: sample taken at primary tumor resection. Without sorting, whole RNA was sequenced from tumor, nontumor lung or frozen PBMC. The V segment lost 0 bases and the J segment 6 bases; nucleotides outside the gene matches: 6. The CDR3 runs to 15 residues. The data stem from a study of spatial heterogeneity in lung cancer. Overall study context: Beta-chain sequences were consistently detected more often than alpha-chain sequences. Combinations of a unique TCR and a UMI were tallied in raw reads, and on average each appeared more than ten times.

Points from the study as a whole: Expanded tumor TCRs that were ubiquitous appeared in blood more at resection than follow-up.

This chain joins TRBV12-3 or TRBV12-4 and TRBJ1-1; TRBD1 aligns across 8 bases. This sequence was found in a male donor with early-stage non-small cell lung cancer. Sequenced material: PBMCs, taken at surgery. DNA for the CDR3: TGTGCCAGCAGTTTAGCGGCACAGGGGGGGTCTGAAGCTTTCTTT. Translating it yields CASSLAAQGGSEAFF.